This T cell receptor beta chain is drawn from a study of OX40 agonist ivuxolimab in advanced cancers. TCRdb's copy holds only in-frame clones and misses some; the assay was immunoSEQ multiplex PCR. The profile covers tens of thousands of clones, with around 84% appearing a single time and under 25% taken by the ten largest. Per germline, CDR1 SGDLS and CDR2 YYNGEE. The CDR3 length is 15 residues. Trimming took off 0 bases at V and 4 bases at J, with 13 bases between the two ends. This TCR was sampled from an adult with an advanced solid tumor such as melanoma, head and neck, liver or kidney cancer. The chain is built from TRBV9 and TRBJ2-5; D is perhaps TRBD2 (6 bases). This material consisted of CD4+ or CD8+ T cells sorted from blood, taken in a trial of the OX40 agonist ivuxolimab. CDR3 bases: TGTGCCAGCAGCGTAGCAGAGTGGAGGGGAGAGACCCAGTACTTC. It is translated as CASSVAEWRGETQYF.